These 20 T cell receptor beta chains share one sample of origin, sequenced in a study of cytomegalovirus exposure and HLA in healthy donors. PCR was performed using 60 Vbeta and 13 Jbeta primers. Method: immunoSEQ multiplex PCR; TCRdb's copy keeps in-frame clones and lacks some. Among 120,000 or so clones listed, more than 70% were seen once. The sequenced sample consisted of PBMCs. The source of these receptors is a woman aged 45 to 65 in good health and CMV-seropositive.

Concerning this clone: One end of the junction varies from germline; a read error may be responsible. The CDR3 loop reads CASSLDSYSNQPQHF. CDR3 sequence (DNA): TGTGCCAGCAGCCTAGACAGTTATAGCAATCAGCCCCAGCATTTT. The rearrangement joins TRBV11-2 to TRBJ1-5, with D possibly being TRBD1 (5 bases). This CDR3 region has 15 residues. The germline gives CDR1 SGHAT, CDR2 FQNNGV.

The CDR3 DNA is TGCGCCAGCAGCCTGTCGGCGGGGGGCGGAATCCCATCGAGCATTCAGTACTTC. This translates into CASSLSAGGGIPSSIQYF. V usage is TRBV4-3 and J usage is TRBJ2-4, with 8 bases aligning to TRBD2. In germline, CDR1 is LGHNA, CDR2 YSLEER. The CDR3 has 18 amino acids. J was trimmed by 9 bases and V by 4 bases; bases with no gene match: 20.

The V and J genes are TRBV7-3 and TRBJ2-5; D might be TRBD1 (5 bases). CDR3 length: 15 amino acids. Germline assignment: CDR1 SGHTA and CDR2 FQGTGA. Trimming took off 1 base at V and 4 bases at J, with 13 bases between the two ends. Here the CDR3 DNA reads TGTGCCAGCAGCTTAATGTCAGGGCCACCAGAGACCCAGTACTTC. Its protein product is CASSLMSGPPETQYF.

This clone showed up just a few times. Here the CDR3 reads CASGLSPPGAYEQYF. DNA of the CDR3: TGTGCTAGTGGTCTCAGCCCCCCAGGGGCCTACGAGCAGTACTTC. The chain has TRBV12-5 and TRBJ2-7; D might be TRBD1 (6 bases). The V end was cut by 5 bases, the J end by 2 bases, with 16 bases between. Germline lookup yields CDR1 LGHNT and CDR2 FRNRAP. The CDR3 is 15 amino acids.

J is TRBJ1-1 and V is TRBV2, with D unclear. This CDR3 is built from 12 residues. Germline CDR1 reads SNHLY; CDR2 reads FYNNEI. V lost 7 bases and J 7 bases, leaving 13 bases between the germline ends. CDR3 in amino acids: CASIGLEHEAFF. The DNA of the CDR3 is TGTGCCAGCATCGGATTGGAGCATGAAGCTTTCTTT.

This clone has a single count. The rearrangement uses TRBV2 and TRBJ2-5, with a possible D match to TRBD1 (5 bases). This CDR3 has 13 amino acids. The germline V gene encodes CDR1 SNHLY and CDR2 FYNNEI. V lost 1 base, J lost 3 bases, and 6 bases lay in between. The CDR3 region has the DNA TGTGCCAGCAGTGAAGAGACAGAAGAGACCCAGTACTTC. The encoded protein is CASSEETEETQYF.

The CDR3 is CASSLWKGGETQYF. Written as DNA, the CDR3 is TGTGCCAGCAGCTTATGGAAGGGAGGGGAGACCCAGTACTTC. V gene TRBV7-2 combines with J gene TRBJ2-5, with TRBD2 identical over 7 bases. J lost 5 bases, V lost 2 bases, and 5 bases had no gene match. CDR1 is SGHTA and CDR2 is FQGNSA in the germline V gene. This CDR3 is 14 amino acids long. The whole variable domain, remainder taken from reference TRBV7-2 and TRBJ2-5, is GAGVSQSPSNKVTEKGKDVELRCDPISGHTALYWYRQSLGQGLEFLIYFQGNSAPDKSGLPSDRFSAERTGGSVSTLTIQRTQQEDSAVYLCASSLWKGGETQYFGPGTRLLVL.

This rearrangement joins TRBV7-8 to TRBJ1-5, with 7 positions matching TRBD1. Germline trimming cut 2 bases from V and 7 bases from J; bases unmatched to any gene: 8. This CDR3 is built from 15 residues. Germline lookup yields CDR1 SGHVS and CDR2 FQNEAQ. In DNA form, the CDR3 reads TGTGCCAGCAGCTTAAGTAGGGGGCGCGGGCAGCCCCAGCATTTT. Its translation is CASSLSRGRGQPQHF.

This clone has only a few counts. The chain couples TRBV15 to TRBJ1-1, with D maybe TRBD1 (6 bases). The CDR3 is 14 residues long. Per germline, CDR1 LNHNV and CDR2 YYDKDF (reference sequence). Deletions cut 3 bases from V and 0 bases from J, with 8 bases between. The CDR3 DNA follows: TGTGCCACCAGCAGTACAGGGATGAACACTGAAGCTTTCTTT. Its protein product is CATSSTGMNTEAFF.

The J gene is TRBJ1-3, the V gene TRBV7-2, with D hard to call. CDR3 size: 13 residues. V was clipped by 1 base and J by 8 bases, with 9 bases between them. The germline gives CDR1 SGHTA, CDR2 FQGNSA. The CDR3 DNA sequence: TGTGCCAGCAGCTTAGGAATCGGGGACACCATATATTTT. It is translated as CASSLGIGDTIYF.

The CDR3 loop is CASSLRGAGVGNEQFF. Here the CDR3 DNA reads TGTGCCAGCAGCTTACGAGGGGCGGGAGTGGGCAATGAGCAGTTCTTC. This sequence joins TRBV7-8 and TRBJ2-1; 7 positions agree with TRBD2. CDR3 length: 16 residues. Germline CDR1 reads SGHVS; CDR2 reads FQNEAQ. V lost 2 bases and J lost 6; bases outside the gene matches: 10. Filled out from reference TRBV7-8 and TRBJ2-1, the complete variable domain reads GAGVSQSPRYKVAKRGQDVALRCDPISGHVSLFWYQQALGQGPEFLTYFQNEAQLDKSGLPSDRFFAERPEGSVSTLKIQRTQQEDSAVYLCASSLRGAGVGNEQFFGPGTRLTVL.

This rearrangement joins TRBV6-1 to TRBJ2-5, with a weak D call TRBD2 (5 bases). The CDR3 totals 17 residues. V gave up 2 bases and J gave up 4 bases, with 20 bases separating them. Germline V CDR1 and CDR2: MNHNS, SASEGT. This CDR3 is CASSESASRFRGETQYF. In DNA, the CDR3 is TGTGCCAGCAGTGAATCCGCGTCGAGGTTCCGGGGAGAGACCCAGTACTTC.

CDR3 amino acids: CASSNRGYSNQPQHF. The CDR3 region has the DNA TGTGCCAGCAGTAACAGGGGTTATAGCAATCAGCCCCAGCATTTT. The V and J genes are TRBV27 and TRBJ1-5; 7 nucleotides match TRBD1. Germline loops: CDR1 MNHEY, CDR2 SMNVEV (reference sequence). J lost 0 bases, V lost 5 bases, and 4 bases had no gene match. The CDR3 extends over 15 amino acids.

This clone was picked up a small number of times. V is TRBV11-2 and J is TRBJ2-3; possibly TRBD2 for D (5 bases). This CDR3 comprises 15 residues. The V and J ends lost 0 bases and 4 bases respectively, with 11 bases between them. Germline loops: CDR1 SGHAT, CDR2 FQNNGV. CDR3: CASSLETGIADTQYF. For the CDR3, the DNA is TGTGCCAGCAGCTTAGAAACGGGAATCGCAGATACGCAGTATTTT.

The chain joins TRBV4-3 to TRBJ1-1, with D unclear. Germline CDR1 LGHNA, CDR2 YSLEER. Trimming removed 0 bases from V and 4 bases from J, with 15 bases in between. This CDR3 contains 16 residues. The CDR3 DNA reads as TGCGCCAGCAGCCAAGAATCCCTAGGTTCGAGCACTGAAGCTTTCTTT. It specifies CASSQESLGSSTEAFF.

This clone has only one observation. The J gene is TRBJ2-1, the V gene TRBV2; TRBD2 agrees at 7 bases. CDR3 length equals 16 residues. Trimming removed 7 bases from V and 4 bases from J; junction bases left unmatched: 13. The V gene's germline CDR1 is SNHLY and CDR2 FYNNEI. In DNA, the CDR3 is TGTGCCAGCACCAAGACTAGCCAAACGCGGTACAATGAGCAGTTCTTC. Its protein is CASTKTSQTRYNEQFF.

J is TRBJ2-3 and V is TRBV4-3; TRBD1 matches at 8 bases. Germline loops: CDR1 LGHNA, CDR2 YSLEER. The CDR3 consists of 18 residues. V lost 6 bases to trimming and J lost 1 base; unmatched junction nucleotides: 15. The CDR3 region has the DNA TGCGCCAGCAGTCTTAGGTCCCCAGGGGGCGCTGGCACAGATACGCAGTATTTT. Protein sequence: CASSLRSPGGAGTDTQYF.

This clone showed up just once. This chain uses TRBV2 with TRBJ2-7; TRBD2 aligns across 9 bases. Germline V CDR1 and CDR2: SNHLY, FYNNEI. With 6 bases clipped from V and 0 bases from J, the junction kept 3 bases outside the gene matches. The CDR3 spans 14 residues. CDR3 in DNA: TGTGCCAGCAGAATAGCGGGGGTCTCCTACGAGCAGTACTTC. This gives the protein CASRIAGVSYEQYF.

The chain employs TRBV4-3 and TRBJ1-2, with 7 positions matching TRBD1. Germline V gives CDR1 LGHNA, CDR2 YSLEER. The CDR3 length is 14 residues. J was trimmed by 6 bases and V by 0 bases; bases with no gene match: 4. CDR3 nucleotides: TGCGCCAGCAGCCAAGATTGGGGGACAGATGGCTACACCTTC. The encoded protein is CASSQDWGTDGYTF.

This clone has only a few counts. The CDR3 DNA is TGCGCCAGCAAGCCCCCCATGAACACTGAAGCTTTCTTT. It encodes CASKPPMNTEAFF. J is TRBJ1-1 and V is TRBV5-1; D is unresolved. With 6 bases removed from V and 0 bases from J, the gap between germline ends came to 9 bases. The germline CDR1 and CDR2 sequences are SGHRS and YFSETQ. The CDR3 contains 13 residues.